Shown below are 24 T cell receptor beta chains from a single sample sequenced in a study of regulatory T cells in long-lasting Graves disease. Indicated time point: persistent/refractory GD, antithyroid drugs over 5 years with positive TRAb. Isolated PBMC RNA provided the starting material for the TCR library. Building the TCR beta libraries relied on iRepertoire HTBI primers, and CDR3 regions underwent Arm-PCR. TCRdb re-called the multiplex PCR reads with MiXCR, one entry per CDR3 protein. Here the sample spans 400,000 to 500,000 distinct CDR3 sequences, around 23% being singletons. The starting material was peripheral blood mononuclear cells (PBMCs), obtained when the disease was refractory, from a patient treated with antithyroid drugs. The receptors shown here come from a female donor with Graves disease.

This clonotype was detected a few times. The chain is built from TRBV20-1 and TRBJ1-4, with 7 bases matching TRBD1. V lost 5 bases and J lost 8; bases outside the gene matches: 8. The CDR3 consists of 13 residues. Germline CDR1 reads DFQATT; CDR2 reads SNEGSKA (reference sequence). CDR3 coding DNA: TGCAGTGCTTTACAGGGGTATGGAGAAAAACTGTTTTTT. Protein sequence: CSALQGYGEKLFF.

This chain uses TRBV20-1 with TRBJ1-6; 7 bases align to TRBD1. Losses at the gene ends were 5 bases for V and 9 bases for J; bases not matched to a gene: 7. The CDR3 is made up of 13 amino acids. CDR1 is DFQATT and CDR2 is SNEGSKA in the germline V gene (reference sequence). This CDR3 is CSASDRVGSPLHF. The CDR3 nucleotides read TGCAGTGCTTCTGACAGGGTTGGTTCACCCCTCCACTTT.

This clonotype was seen at least ten times. The chain employs TRBV28 and TRBJ1-2, with D perhaps TRBD1 (6 bases). Germline loops: CDR1 MDHEN, CDR2 SYDVKM. The length of the CDR3 is 16 residues. The germline V and J ends were trimmed by 7 bases and 3 bases, with 21 bases remaining between them. CDR3 residues: CASISGGARLYYGYTF. The DNA for the CDR3 is TGTGCCAGCATTAGCGGGGGCGCAAGGCTTTACTATGGCTACACCTTC.

This clonotype was seen repeatedly, ten times or more. V is TRBV7-8 and J is TRBJ1-1; no firm D call. The ends were cut back, 5 bases at V and 7 bases at J, with 14 bases in the middle. The CDR3 runs 13 residues. Germline CDR1 SGHVS, CDR2 FQNEAQ. In DNA, the CDR3 is TGTGCCAGCAGCCCAATAGGAATGTTTGAAGCTTTCTTT. Amino acid sequence: CASSPIGMFEAFF.

This clonotype was seen ten or more times. The V and J genes are TRBV20-1 and TRBJ1-6, with TRBD1 matching 9 bases. The CDR3 length is 14 residues. Germline assignment: CDR1 DFQATT and CDR2 SNEGSKA (reference sequence). Trimming cost V 8 bases and J 7 bases; bases outside gene matches: 9. CDR3 coding DNA: TGCAGTCAACATAAGACAGGGGGAAATTCACCCCTCCACTTT. It codes for CSQHKTGGNSPLHF.

The table lists this clonotype with many counts. V gene TRBV20-1 combines with J gene TRBJ1-1; 10 nucleotides match TRBD1. The germline V gene has CDR1 DFQATT and CDR2 SNEGSKA (reference sequence). CDR3 length: 13 residues. The V segment lost 6 bases and the J segment 4 bases; nucleotides outside the gene matches: 5. The CDR3 reads CSAPGQGFTEAFF. The CDR3, as DNA: TGCAGTGCACCGGGACAGGGGTTCACTGAAGCTTTCTTT.

J is TRBJ1-1 and V is TRBV20-1; 8 bases are shared with TRBD1. This CDR3 comprises 14 residues. Germline values: CDR1 DFQATT, CDR2 SNEGSKA (reference sequence). V lost 3 bases and J lost 5; bases outside the gene matches: 8. CDR3 residues: CSARTGEIRTEAFF. The CDR3 nucleotides read TGCAGTGCTAGGACAGGGGAAATACGGACTGAAGCTTTCTTT.

The chain couples TRBV20-1 to TRBJ2-7; the D gene is possibly TRBD1 (6 bases). CDR1 DFQATT and CDR2 SNEGSKA come from the germline V gene (reference sequence). The CDR3 consists of 13 residues. The V gene lost 4 bases and the J gene lost 4 bases, with 14 bases spanning the gap. The CDR3 protein is CSATIRGKYEQYF. The CDR3 coding sequence is TGCAGTGCTACCATCAGGGGCAAGTACGAGCAGTACTTC.

A few counts support this clonotype. CDR3 protein: CSASLGSYGYTF. The CDR3 DNA sequence: TGCAGTGCTAGCTTGGGATCCTATGGCTACACCTTC. J is TRBJ1-2 and V is TRBV20-1, with D hard to call. This CDR3 contains 12 residues. The germline V and J ends were trimmed by 3 bases and 4 bases, with 9 bases remaining between them. CDR1 DFQATT and CDR2 SNEGSKA come from the germline V gene (reference sequence).

This sequence joins TRBV9 and TRBJ2-2; no definite D call. This CDR3 is 12 amino acids long. V lost 0 bases and J lost 5, with 2 bases in between. The germline gives CDR1 SGDLS, CDR2 YYNGEE. CDR3 DNA sequence: TGTGCCAGCAGCGTAGATACCGGGGAGCTGTTTTTT. Its translation is CASSVDTGELFF.

As for this clonotype: This sequence may be a read error, since a much larger clone differs from it by one base. Given the absence of the conserved phenylalanine or tryptophan at the CDR3 end, a read error is likely. The chain employs TRBV7-9 and TRBJ2-2; no definite D call. The ends were cut back, 8 bases at V and 8 bases at J, with 3 bases in the middle. Germline V lookup: CDR1 SEHNR, CDR2 FQNEAQ (reference sequence). This CDR3 has 9 amino acids. CDR3 in amino acids: CASGGELFL. In DNA, the CDR3 is TGTGCCAGCGGTGGGGAGCTGTTTCTT.

This clonotype was seen many times. The V and J genes are TRBV15 and TRBJ1-4, with D possibly matching TRBD1 (5 bases). V lost 1 base and J 8 bases, leaving 8 bases between the germline ends. The CDR3 sequence is 13 residues long. Germline V lookup: CDR1 LNHNV, CDR2 YYDKDF (reference sequence). DNA of the CDR3: TGTGCCACCAGCAGAGTCAGGGACGAAAAACTGTTTTTT. Amino acids: CATSRVRDEKLFF.

This clonotype has only a few counts. The V call is TRBV6-1, the J call TRBJ2-5; tentative D call: TRBD1 (6 bases). The DNA matches TRBJ2-1 better at its end, which makes the J call doubtful. Germline CDR1 MNHNS, CDR2 SASEGT. This CDR3 contains 12 residues. The CDR3 sequence is CATIPGDNEQFF. The CDR3, as DNA: TGTGCCACTATCCCAGGGGACAATGAGCAGTTCTTC.

Comment on this clonotype: A much larger clone differs by one base, so this may be a read error. V and J are TRBV20-1 and TRBJ2-7; TRBD2 aligns across 9 bases. The CDR3 runs 14 residues. CDR1 DFQATT and CDR2 SNEGSKA come from the germline V gene (reference sequence). The CDR3 DNA is TGCGGCCTATTTTCCGGGACTAGCTCCTGCGAGCAGTACTTC. Protein sequence: CGLFSGTSSCEQYF.

This clonotype has only a few counts. One end of the junction does not line up with germline, which may come from a read error. This chain links TRBV13 with TRBJ1-5; TRBD1 matches 10 bases. Germline CDR1 reads PRHDT; CDR2 reads FYEKMQ (reference sequence). This CDR3 comprises 16 residues. DNA for the CDR3: TGTGCCAGCAGCCTAGGGGACAGGGGCGGCAATCAGCCCCAGCATTTT. Translating it yields CASSLGDRGGNQPQHF.

Many counts were recorded for this clonotype. This chain connects TRBV6-2 or TRBV6-3 to TRBJ1-6; D is possibly TRBD1 (6 bases). The germline gives CDR1 MNHEY, CDR2 SVGEGT. Deletions cut 2 bases from V and 6 bases from J, with 17 bases between. The CDR3 is made up of 17 amino acids. CDR3 sequence reads: CASSYASPGQPNSPLHF. CDR3 DNA sequence: TGTGCCAGCAGTTACGCATCACCGGGACAACCTAATTCACCCCTCCACTTT.

CDR3 in DNA: TGTGCCAGCAGCAAAGGGACCGGAACTGTCCGGCAAGAGACCCAGTACTTC. Protein: CASSKGTGTVRQETQYF. The gene calls are TRBV5-8 and TRBJ2-5; possibly TRBD1 or TRBD2 for D (5 bases each). CDR3 length equals 17 residues. Trimming pared 4 bases from V and 2 bases from J, leaving 21 bases between. Germline V gene data show CDR1 as SGHTS and CDR2 as YDEGEE.

This clonotype has at least ten counts. The chain joins TRBV20-1 to TRBJ1-1, with D hard to call. CDR1 is DFQATT and CDR2 is SNEGSKA in the germline V gene (reference sequence). V was shortened by 1 base and J by 4 bases, with 13 bases between the two germline ends. This CDR3 has 14 residues. CDR3 DNA: TGCAGTGCTAGAGGTCGGGGATTAAGCACTGAAGCTTTCTTT. This gives the protein CSARGRGLSTEAFF.

This clonotype has only a few counts. In nucleotides, the CDR3 is TGCGCCAGCAGCCATACCGGGACAGGAGACCAAACTACTGAAGCTTTCTTT. Protein sequence: CASSHTGTGDQTTEAFF. The chain joins TRBV4-1 to TRBJ1-1; 8 bases are shared with TRBD1. This CDR3 region has 17 residues. Germline CDR1 MGHRA, CDR2 YSYEKL. Losses at the gene ends were 3 bases for V and 5 bases for J; bases not matched to a gene: 14.

In its sample, this clonotype was seen a few times. This chain uses TRBV12-3 or TRBV12-4 with TRBJ1-3; 7 bases fit TRBD1. The ends lost 5 bases at V and 6 bases at J; junction bases unmatched: 10. This CDR3 has 15 amino acids. As DNA, the CDR3 is TGTGCCAGCAGTCGTACAGGGGCAGGGCTAAACACCATATATTTT. It specifies CASSRTGAGLNTIYF.

The V gene is TRBV6-5, the J gene TRBJ1-1, with D perhaps TRBD1 (6 bases). This CDR3 has 15 amino acids. With 2 bases removed from V and 4 bases from J, the gap between germline ends came to 14 bases. Germline lookup yields CDR1 MNHEY and CDR2 SVGAGI. The CDR3 loop reads CASSYHSGVGTEAFF. CDR3 sequence (DNA): TGTGCCAGCAGTTACCATTCAGGGGTTGGCACTGAAGCTTTCTTT.

At least ten counts were recorded for this clonotype. This chain connects TRBV28 to TRBJ1-2; 7 nucleotides match TRBD1. Trimming at V came to 5 bases and at J to 1 base, leaving 7 bases not matched to a gene. This CDR3 spans 15 amino acids. Germline V CDR1 and CDR2: MDHEN, SYDVKM. The CDR3 sequence is CASSATGTVNYGYTF. The CDR3, as DNA: TGTGCCAGCAGTGCCACCGGGACAGTTAACTATGGCTACACCTTC.

This clonotype has a single count. A much larger clone differs by one base, so this may be a read error. This chain joins TRBV12-3 or TRBV12-4 and TRBJ1-2, with D possibly TRBD1 on 5 matching bases. The CDR3 is made up of 13 amino acids. The V end lost 7 bases, the J end lost 7 bases, and 16 bases lay between the germline ends. Written as DNA, the CDR3 is TGTGCCAGCACGCCTGGCAGGGATTGTGGCTACACCTTC. This encodes CASTPGRDCGYTF.

This clonotype was found many times. The chain has TRBV6-9 and TRBJ2-2; D is unresolved. The CDR3 extends over 13 amino acids. The V gene's germline CDR1 is MNHGY and CDR2 SVAAGI. Trimming left V 4 bases short and J 5 bases short, with 8 bases between. The CDR3 bases are TGTGCCAGCAGTTTCAAAGGGACCGGGGAGCTGTTTTTT. It yields the protein CASSFKGTGELFF.